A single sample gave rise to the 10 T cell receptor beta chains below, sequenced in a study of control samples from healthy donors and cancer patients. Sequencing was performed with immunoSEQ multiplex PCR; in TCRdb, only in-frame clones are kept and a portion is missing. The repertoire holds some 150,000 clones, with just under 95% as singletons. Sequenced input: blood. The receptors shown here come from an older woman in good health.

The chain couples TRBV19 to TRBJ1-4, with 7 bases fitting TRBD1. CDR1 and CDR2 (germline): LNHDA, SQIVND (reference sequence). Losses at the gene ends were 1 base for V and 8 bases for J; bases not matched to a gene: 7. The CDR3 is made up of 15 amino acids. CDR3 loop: CASSIVGQGEEKLFF. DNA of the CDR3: TGTGCCAGTAGTATAGTTGGCCAGGGGGAAGAAAAACTGTTTTTT.

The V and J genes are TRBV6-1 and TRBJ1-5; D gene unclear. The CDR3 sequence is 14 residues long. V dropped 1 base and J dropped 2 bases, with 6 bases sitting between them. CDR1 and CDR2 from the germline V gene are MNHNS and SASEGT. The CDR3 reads CASSEVPRNQPQHF. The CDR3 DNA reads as TGTGCCAGCAGTGAAGTCCCCCGCAATCAGCCCCAGCATTTT.

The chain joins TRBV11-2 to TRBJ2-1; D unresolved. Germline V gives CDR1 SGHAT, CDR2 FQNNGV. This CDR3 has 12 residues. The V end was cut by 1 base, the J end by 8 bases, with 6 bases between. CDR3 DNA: TGTGCCAGCAGCTTAGTATTGCATGAGCAGTTCTTC. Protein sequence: CASSLVLHEQFF.

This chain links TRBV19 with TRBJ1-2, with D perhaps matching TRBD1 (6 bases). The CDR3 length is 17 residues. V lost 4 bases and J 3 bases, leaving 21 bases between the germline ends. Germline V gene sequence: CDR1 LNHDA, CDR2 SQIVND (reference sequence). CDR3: CASSTLFGGQGDYGYTF. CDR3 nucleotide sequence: TGTGCCAGTAGTACCCTTTTTGGGGGACAAGGGGACTATGGCTACACCTTC. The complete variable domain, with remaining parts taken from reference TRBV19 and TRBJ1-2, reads DGGITQSPKYLFRKEGQNVTLSCEQNLNHDAMYWYRQDPGQGLRLIYYSQIVNDFQKGDIAEGYSVSREKKESFPLTVTSAQKNPTAFYLCASSTLFGGQGDYGYTFGSGTRLTVV.

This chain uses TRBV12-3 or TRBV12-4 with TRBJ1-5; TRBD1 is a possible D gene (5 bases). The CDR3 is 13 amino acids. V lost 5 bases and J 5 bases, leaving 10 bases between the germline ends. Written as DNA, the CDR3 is TGTGCCAGCAGTGGGGGTTTTGATCAGCCCCAGCATTTT. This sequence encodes CASSGGFDQPQHF.

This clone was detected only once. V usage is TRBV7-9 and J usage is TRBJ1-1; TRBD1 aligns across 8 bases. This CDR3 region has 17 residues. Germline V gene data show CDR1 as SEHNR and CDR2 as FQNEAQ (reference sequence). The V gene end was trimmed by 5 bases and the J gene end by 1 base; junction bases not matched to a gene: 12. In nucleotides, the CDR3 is TGTGCCAGCAGCCCACCGGCAGGGGGCGGTGGGAACACTGAAGCTTTCTTT. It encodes CASSPPAGGGGNTEAFF. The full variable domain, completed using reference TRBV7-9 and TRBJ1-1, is DTGVSQNPRHKITKRGQNVTFRCDPISEHNRLYWYRQTLGQGPEFLTYFQNEAQLEKSRLLSDRFSAERPKGSFSTLEIQRTEQGDSAMYLCASSPPAGGGGNTEAFFGQGTRLTVV.

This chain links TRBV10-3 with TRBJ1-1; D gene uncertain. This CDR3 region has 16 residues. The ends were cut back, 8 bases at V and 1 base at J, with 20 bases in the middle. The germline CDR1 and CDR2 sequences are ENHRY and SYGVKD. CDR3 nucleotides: TGTGCCATCCGAGACGTCGGGTCGAGTCAGAACACTGAAGCTTTCTTT. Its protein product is CAIRDVGSSQNTEAFF.

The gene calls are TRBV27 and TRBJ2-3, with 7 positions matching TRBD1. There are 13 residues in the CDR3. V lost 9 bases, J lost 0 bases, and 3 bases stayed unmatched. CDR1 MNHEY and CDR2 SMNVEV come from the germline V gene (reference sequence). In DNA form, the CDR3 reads TGTGCCAGTCGACAGGGCAGCACAGATACGCAGTATTTT. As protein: CASRQGSTDTQYF.

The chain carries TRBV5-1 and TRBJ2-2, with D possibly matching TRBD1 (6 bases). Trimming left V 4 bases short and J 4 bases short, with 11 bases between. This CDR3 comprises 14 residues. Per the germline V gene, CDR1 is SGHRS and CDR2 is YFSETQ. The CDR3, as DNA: TGCGCCAGCAGCGCGGACAGACTCACCGGGGAGCTGTTTTTT. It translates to CASSADRLTGELFF.

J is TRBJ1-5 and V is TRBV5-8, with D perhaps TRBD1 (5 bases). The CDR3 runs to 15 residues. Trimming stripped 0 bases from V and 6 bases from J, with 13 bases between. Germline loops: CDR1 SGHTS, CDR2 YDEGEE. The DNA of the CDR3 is TGTGCCAGCAGCTTGGCCATAGGGGTGTTTCAGCCCCAGCATTTT. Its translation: CASSLAIGVFQPQHF.